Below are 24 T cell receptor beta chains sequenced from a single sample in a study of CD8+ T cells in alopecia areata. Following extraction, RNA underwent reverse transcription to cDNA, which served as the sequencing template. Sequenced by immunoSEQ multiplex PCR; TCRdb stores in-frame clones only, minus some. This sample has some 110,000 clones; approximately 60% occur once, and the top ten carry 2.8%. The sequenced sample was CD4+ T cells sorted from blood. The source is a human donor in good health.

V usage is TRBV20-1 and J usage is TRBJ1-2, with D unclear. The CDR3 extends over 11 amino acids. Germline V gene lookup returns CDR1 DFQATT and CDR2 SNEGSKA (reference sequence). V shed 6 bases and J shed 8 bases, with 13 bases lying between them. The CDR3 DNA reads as TGCAGTGCCAAGACGGCCTCCGGCTACACCTTC. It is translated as CSAKTASGYTF.

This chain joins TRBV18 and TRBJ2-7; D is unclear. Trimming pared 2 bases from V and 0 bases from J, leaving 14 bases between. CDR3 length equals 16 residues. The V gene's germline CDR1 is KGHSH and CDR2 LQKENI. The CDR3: CASSPSDGRSSYEQYF. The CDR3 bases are TGTGCCAGCTCACCATCGGACGGTAGGAGCTCCTACGAGCAGTACTTC.

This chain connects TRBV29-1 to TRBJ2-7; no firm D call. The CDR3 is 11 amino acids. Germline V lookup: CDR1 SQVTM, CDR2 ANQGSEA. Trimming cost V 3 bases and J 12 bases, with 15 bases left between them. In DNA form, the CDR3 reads TGCAGCGTTGAGGGCGTCCTTGGAAGGTACTTC. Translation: CSVEGVLGRYF.

CDR3 sequence (DNA): TGTGCCAGCAGCGCGCGTATCAATGAGCAGTTCTTC. It encodes CASSARINEQFF. V usage is TRBV6-5 and J usage is TRBJ2-1; D gene ambiguous. V lost 6 bases and J lost 6, with 9 bases in between. The CDR3 runs to 12 residues. CDR1 is MNHEY, CDR2 SVGAGI, per germline.

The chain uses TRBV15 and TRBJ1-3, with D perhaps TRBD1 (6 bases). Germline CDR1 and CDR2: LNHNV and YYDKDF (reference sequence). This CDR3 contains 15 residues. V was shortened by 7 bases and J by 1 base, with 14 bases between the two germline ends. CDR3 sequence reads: CATTQDRYSGNTIYF. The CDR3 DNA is TGTGCCACCACCCAAGACAGGTATTCTGGAAACACCATATATTTT.

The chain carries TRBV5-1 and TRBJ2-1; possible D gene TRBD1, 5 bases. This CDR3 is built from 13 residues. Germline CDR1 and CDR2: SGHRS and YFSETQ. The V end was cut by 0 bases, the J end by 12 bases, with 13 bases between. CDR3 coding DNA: TGCGCCAGCAGCTTGGAGGGGCTGTCTAGGCAGTTCTTC. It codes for CASSLEGLSRQFF.

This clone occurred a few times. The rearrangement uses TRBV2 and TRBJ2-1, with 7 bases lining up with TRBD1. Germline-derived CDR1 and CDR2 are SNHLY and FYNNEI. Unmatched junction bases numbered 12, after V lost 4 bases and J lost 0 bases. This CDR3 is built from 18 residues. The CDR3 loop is CASSGGTVTGSSYNEQFF. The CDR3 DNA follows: TGTGCCAGCAGTGGGGGGACAGTCACGGGGAGCTCCTACAATGAGCAGTTCTTC.

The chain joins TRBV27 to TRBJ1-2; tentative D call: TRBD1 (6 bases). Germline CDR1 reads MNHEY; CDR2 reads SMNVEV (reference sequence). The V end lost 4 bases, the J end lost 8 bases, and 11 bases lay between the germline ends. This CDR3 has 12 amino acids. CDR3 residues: CASSSLTGGYTF. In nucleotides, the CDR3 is TGTGCCAGCAGTTCCTTGACAGGCGGCTACACCTTC.

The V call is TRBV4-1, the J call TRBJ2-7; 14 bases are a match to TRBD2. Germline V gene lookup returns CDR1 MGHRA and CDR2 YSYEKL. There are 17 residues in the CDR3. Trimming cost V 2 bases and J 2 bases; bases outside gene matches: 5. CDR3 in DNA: TGCGCCAGCAGCCAACCGACTAGCGGGGGGGAAACCTACGAGCAGTACTTC. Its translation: CASSQPTSGGETYEQYF.

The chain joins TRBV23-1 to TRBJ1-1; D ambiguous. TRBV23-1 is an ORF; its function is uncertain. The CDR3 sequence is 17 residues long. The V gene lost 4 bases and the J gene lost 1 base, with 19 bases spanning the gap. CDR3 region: CASSPHWISRSNTEAFF. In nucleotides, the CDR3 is TGCGCCAGCAGTCCCCATTGGATTTCGAGATCGAACACTGAAGCTTTCTTT.

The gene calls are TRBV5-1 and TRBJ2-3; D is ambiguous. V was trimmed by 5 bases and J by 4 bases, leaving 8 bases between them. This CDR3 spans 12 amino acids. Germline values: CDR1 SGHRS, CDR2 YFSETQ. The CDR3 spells CASRMLADTQYF. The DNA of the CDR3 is TGCGCCAGCAGAATGTTAGCAGATACGCAGTATTTT. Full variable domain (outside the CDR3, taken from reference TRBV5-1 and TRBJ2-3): KAGVTQTPRYLIKTRGQQVTLSCSPISGHRSVSWYQQTPGQGLQFLFEYFSETQRNKGNFPGRFSGRQFSNSRSEMNVSTLELGDSALYLCASRMLADTQYFGPGTRLTVL.

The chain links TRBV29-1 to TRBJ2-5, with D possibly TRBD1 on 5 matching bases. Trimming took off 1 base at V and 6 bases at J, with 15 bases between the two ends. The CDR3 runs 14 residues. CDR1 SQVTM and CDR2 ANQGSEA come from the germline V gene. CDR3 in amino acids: CSVEGGSTRQTQYF. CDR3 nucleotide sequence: TGCAGCGTTGAAGGGGGCTCCACAAGGCAGACCCAGTACTTC.

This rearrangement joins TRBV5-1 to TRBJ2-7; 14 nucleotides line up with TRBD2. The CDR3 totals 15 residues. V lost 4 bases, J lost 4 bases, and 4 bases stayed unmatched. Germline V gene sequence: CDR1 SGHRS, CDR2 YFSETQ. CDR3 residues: CASSPWTSGGYEQYF. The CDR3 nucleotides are TGCGCCAGCAGCCCGTGGACTAGCGGGGGGTACGAGCAGTACTTC.

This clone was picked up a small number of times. CDR3 nucleotide sequence: TGCAGCGTTGAAACGGCCTCTGGAAACACCATATATTTT. This codes for CSVETASGNTIYF. The V and J genes are TRBV29-1 and TRBJ1-3; D uncertain. V lost 2 bases to trimming and J lost 0 bases, with 5 bases between them. The CDR3 is 13 amino acids. Germline CDR1 SQVTM, CDR2 ANQGSEA.

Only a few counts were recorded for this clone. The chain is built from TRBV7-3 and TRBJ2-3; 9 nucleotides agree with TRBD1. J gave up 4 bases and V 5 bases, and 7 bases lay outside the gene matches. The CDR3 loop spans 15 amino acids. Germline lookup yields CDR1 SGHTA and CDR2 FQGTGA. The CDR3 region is CASSTGQGYADTQYF. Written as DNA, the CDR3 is TGTGCCAGCAGCACGGGACAGGGCTATGCAGATACGCAGTATTTT.

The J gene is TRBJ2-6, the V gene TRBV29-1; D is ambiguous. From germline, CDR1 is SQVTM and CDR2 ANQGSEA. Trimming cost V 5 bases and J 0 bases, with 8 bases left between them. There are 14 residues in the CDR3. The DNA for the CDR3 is TGCAGCGTTACCTCAGCCTCTGGGGCCAACGTCCTGACTTTC. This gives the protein CSVTSASGANVLTF.

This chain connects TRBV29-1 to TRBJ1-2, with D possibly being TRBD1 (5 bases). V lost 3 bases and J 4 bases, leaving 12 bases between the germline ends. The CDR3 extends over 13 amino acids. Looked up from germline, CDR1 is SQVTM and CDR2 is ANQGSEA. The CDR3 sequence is CSVDVAGSYGYTF. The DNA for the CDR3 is TGCAGCGTTGATGTAGCAGGGAGCTATGGCTACACCTTC.

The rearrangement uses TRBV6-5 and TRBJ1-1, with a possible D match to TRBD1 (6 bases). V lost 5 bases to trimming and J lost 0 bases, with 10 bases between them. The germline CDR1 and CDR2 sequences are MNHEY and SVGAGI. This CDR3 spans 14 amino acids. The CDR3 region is CASSDGQLNTEAFF. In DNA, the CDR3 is TGTGCCAGCAGTGACGGACAGTTGAACACTGAAGCTTTCTTT.

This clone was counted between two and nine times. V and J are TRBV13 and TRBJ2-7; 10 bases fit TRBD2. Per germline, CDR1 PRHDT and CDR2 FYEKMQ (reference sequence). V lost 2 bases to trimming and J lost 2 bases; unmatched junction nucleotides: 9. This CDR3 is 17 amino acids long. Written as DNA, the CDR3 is TGTGCCAGCAGCTTACCCGGGGGTAGCGGGGGGCCCTACGAGCAGTACTTC. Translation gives CASSLPGGSGGPYEQYF.

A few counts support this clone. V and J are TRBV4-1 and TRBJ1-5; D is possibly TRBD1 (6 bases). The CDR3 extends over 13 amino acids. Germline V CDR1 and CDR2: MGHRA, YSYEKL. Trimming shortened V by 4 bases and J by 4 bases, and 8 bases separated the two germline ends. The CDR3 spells CASSLDSNQPQHF. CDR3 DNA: TGCGCCAGCAGCCTGGACAGTAATCAGCCCCAGCATTTT.

The CDR3 region is CASGPGQSWYEQYF. The CDR3 nucleotides read TGTGCTAGTGGCCCCGGACAGTCCTGGTACGAGCAGTACTTC. This chain connects TRBV12-5 to TRBJ2-7, with a weak D call TRBD1 (6 bases). The CDR3 length is 14 residues. Germline CDR1 is LGHNT and CDR2 is FRNRAP. V dropped 6 bases and J dropped 4 bases, with 16 bases sitting between them.

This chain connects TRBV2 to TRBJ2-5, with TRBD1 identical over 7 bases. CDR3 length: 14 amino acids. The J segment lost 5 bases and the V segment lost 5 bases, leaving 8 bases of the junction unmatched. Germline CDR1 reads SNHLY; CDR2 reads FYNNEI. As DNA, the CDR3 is TGTGCCAGCAGTAGAGGACAGGTCCTGGAGACCCAGTACTTC. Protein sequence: CASSRGQVLETQYF.

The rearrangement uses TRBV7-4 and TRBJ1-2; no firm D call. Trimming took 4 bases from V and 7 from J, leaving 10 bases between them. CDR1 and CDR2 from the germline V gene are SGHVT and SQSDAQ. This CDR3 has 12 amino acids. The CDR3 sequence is CASSWGWCGYTF. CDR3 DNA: TGTGCCAGCAGCTGGGGTTGGTGTGGCTACACCTTC.

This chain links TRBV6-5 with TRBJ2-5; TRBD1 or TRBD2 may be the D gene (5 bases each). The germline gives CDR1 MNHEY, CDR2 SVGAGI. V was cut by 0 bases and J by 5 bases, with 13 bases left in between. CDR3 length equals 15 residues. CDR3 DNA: TGTGCCAGCAGTTACTCTAGGCAGGGCGGGGAGACCCAGTACTTC. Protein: CASSYSRQGGETQYF.